This T cell receptor beta chain was sequenced during a study of blood T cells in healthy people across ages. Broader study findings: Naive T cell percentage and TCR beta diversity correlated strongly. Changes seen in expanded clonotypes were possibly confounded by donor CMV status left unknown.

A second PCR, run for about 6 to 11 cycles, used a sample-barcoded 5' primer plus a J-beta primer mix. TCRdb recomputed calls from the 5' RACE reads with MiXCR, one row per CDR3 protein. Among 700,000 or so distinct CDR3 sequences listed, about 20% were seen once. The germline gives CDR1 MNHNY, CDR2 SVGAGI (reference sequence). CDR3 size: 15 residues. The junction had 3 bases not matched to a gene; V was cut back by 0 bases and J by 5 bases. To note about this clonotype: Its antigen is undetermined.

Input material: blood. The chain employs TRBV6-6 and TRBJ1-4; TRBD1 aligns across 7 bases. This clonotype was obtained from a man aged 65 to 79 in good health. CDR3 nucleotides: TGTGCCAGCAGTTACTCGACAGGGTTAAATGAAAAACTGTTTTTT. It codes for CASSYSTGLNEKLFF.